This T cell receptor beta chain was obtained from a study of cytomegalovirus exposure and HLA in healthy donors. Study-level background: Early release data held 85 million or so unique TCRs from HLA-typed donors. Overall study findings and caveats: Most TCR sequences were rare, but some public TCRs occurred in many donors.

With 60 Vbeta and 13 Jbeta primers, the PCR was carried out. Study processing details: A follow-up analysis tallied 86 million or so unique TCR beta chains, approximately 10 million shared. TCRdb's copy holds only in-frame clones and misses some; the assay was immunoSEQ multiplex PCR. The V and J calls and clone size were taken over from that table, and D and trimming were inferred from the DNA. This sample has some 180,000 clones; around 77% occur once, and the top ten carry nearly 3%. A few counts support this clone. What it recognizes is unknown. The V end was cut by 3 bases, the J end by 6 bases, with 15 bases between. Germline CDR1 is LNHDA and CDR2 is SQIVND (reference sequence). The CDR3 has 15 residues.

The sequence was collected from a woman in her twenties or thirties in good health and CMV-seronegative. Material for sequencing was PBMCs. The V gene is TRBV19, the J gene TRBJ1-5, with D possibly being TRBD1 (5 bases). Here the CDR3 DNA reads TGTGCCAGTAGTATTGGTGGGGGGAGCGGTCAGCCCCAGCATTTT. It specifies CASSIGGGSGQPQHF.